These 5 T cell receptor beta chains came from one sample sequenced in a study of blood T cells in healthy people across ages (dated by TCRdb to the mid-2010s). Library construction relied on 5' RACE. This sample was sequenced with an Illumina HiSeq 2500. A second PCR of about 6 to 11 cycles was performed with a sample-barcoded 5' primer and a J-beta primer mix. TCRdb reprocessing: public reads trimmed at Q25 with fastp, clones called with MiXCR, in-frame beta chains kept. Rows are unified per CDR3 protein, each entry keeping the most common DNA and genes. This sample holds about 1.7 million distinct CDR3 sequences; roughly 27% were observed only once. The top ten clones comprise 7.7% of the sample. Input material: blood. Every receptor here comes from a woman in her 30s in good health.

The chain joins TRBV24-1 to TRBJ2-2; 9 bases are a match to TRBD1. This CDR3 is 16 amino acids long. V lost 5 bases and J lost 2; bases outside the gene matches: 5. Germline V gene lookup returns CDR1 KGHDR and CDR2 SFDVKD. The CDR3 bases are TGTGCCACCAGTGGCGTGACAGGGGGAAACACCGGGGAGCTGTTTTTT. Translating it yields CATSGVTGGNTGELFF.

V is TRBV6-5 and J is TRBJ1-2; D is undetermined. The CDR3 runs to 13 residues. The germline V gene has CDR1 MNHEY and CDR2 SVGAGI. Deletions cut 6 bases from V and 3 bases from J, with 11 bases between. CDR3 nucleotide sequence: TGTGCCAGCAGGGACGGACCGTACTATGGCTACACCTTC. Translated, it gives CASRDGPYYGYTF.

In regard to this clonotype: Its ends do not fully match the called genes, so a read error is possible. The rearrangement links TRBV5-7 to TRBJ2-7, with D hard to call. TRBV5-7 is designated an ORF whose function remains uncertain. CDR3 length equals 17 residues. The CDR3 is CASNLIKWADTAHEQYF. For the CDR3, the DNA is TGTGCCAGCAACTTGATCAAATGGGCAGACACAGCCCACGAGCAGTACTTC.

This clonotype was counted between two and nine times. The CDR3 is CASSLGTPIGAFF. In nucleotides, the CDR3 is TGTGCCAGCAGTTTAGGGACCCCCATAGGGGCTTTCTTT. The chain uses TRBV12-3 or TRBV12-4 and TRBJ1-1; D is undetermined. V lost 1 base, J lost 11 bases, and 14 bases lay in between. This CDR3 has 13 residues.

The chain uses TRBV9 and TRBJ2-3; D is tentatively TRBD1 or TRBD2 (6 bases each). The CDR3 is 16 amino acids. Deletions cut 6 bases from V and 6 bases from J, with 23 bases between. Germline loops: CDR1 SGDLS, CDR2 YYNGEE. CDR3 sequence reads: CASNRPGAGQEDTQYF. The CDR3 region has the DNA TGTGCCAGCAACCGTCCGGGGGCGGGACAAGAGGATACGCAGTATTTT.